The text below deals with one T cell receptor beta chain. Its antigen is currently unknown. The data were taken from a study of T cell clonotyping in hematopoietic cell transplantation. Across the whole study: Pretransplant recipient samples were taken after cytoreduction. Whole-study results and caveats: CD4 and CD8 repertoire contributions could not be separated without sorting.

Time point reported: recipient sample about 28 days before transplant, after cytoreduction. Germline V gene lookup returns CDR1 SGHVS and CDR2 FQNEAQ. The CDR3 is 12 amino acids. The ends were cut back, 5 bases at V and 12 bases at J, with 16 bases in the middle. Clones were read by immunoSEQ multiplex PCR, and TCRdb kept only the in-frame ones, dropping some. The top ten clones hold less than 7.5% of a sample with roughly 30,000 clones, 70% to 80% of them seen once. The material sequenced was peripheral blood mononuclear cells, taken before stem cell transplant. The chain employs TRBV7-8 and TRBJ2-5; tentative D call: TRBD1 (7 bases). This TCR was sampled from a woman under 40 with chronic myeloid leukemia. Some clones in this sample may be carry-over from other donors' samples. The CDR3 nucleotides read TGTGCCAGCAGCCCAGGGGGGCTGAAGGAGTACTTC. Translating it yields CASSPGGLKEYF.